This is a list of T cell receptor beta chains from one sample in a study of Ad26.COV2.S vaccination and SARS-CoV-2 variants. Libraries were prepared by immunoSEQ multiplex PCR; TCRdb keeps only in-frame clonotypes and omits some of them. The sample records some 480,000 clones, 87% being singletons. This specimen was peripheral blood, taken in a trial of Ad26.COV2.S vaccine versus placebo. The origin of the receptors is a person aged 18 to 65 who received the Ad26.COV2.S COVID-19 vaccine or a placebo. Both conserved end residues are part of each CDR3. D genes are given only for firm matches. Expanded clones get a size class; other rows say once, few or many, or leave the size out.

D	size	V	J	DNA	CDR3
.	.	TRBV6-5	TRBJ2-1	TGTGCCAGCAGTTACGACCTGGGGGCGCCGGATGAGCAGTTCTTC	CASSYDLGAPDEQFF
.	.	TRBV4-3	TRBJ2-2	TGCGCCAGCCGGAAGTCAGCCGGGGCCAACGCGAACACCGGGGAGCTGTTTTTT	CASRKSAGANANTGELFF
.	.	TRBV19	TRBJ1-1	TGTGCCAGTAGTACGGACGGGGGCTCGAACACTGAAGCTTTCTTT	CASSTDGGSNTEAFF
.	once	TRBV5-6	TRBJ1-5	TGTGCCAGCAGCTTGGGCAGGGGAGGCCAGCCCCAGCATTTT	CASSLGRGGQPQHF
.	once	TRBV30	TRBJ2-7	TGTGCCTGGGACCGAGGGGGGGCGATCTACGAGCAGTACTTC	CAWDRGGAIYEQYF
TRBD2	once	TRBV9	TRBJ2-7	TGTGCCAGCAGCCAAGCGGGGGGGGTAAGCCCCTACGAGCAGTACTTC	CASSQAGGVSPYEQYF
.	once	TRBV13	TRBJ2-7	TGTGCCAGCAGCATACAGAGATACGAGCAGTACTTC	CASSIQRYEQYF
.	.	TRBV7-9	TRBJ1-1	TGTGCCAGCAGCTTAGTATCAGGGAATGAAGCTTTCTTT	CASSLVSGNEAFF
.	.	TRBV6-2/TRBV6-3	TRBJ1-2	TGTGCCAGCAGTTATGGGCAGGTCAACTATGGCTACACCTTC	CASSYGQVNYGYTF
.	.	TRBV5-1	TRBJ1-1	TGCGCCAGCAGGCGTGCAGGGATGAACACTGAAGCTTTCTTT	CASRRAGMNTEAFF
.	.	TRBV2	TRBJ1-2	TGTGCCAGCAGACCAGGGAGTCTAAGACCTTACACCTTC	CASRPGSLRPYTF
TRBD2	.	TRBV28	TRBJ2-7	TGTGCCAGCAGCCCTAGCGGGAGGGTGGGTGAGCAGTACTTC	CASSPSGRVGEQYF
.	.	TRBV4-2	TRBJ1-4	TGTGCCAGCAGCCAGGGCGACGGTGCAACTAATGAAAAACTGTTTTTT	CASSQGDGATNEKLFF
.	.	TRBV30	TRBJ2-2	TGTGCCTGGACCAGAGGGTGGACAGACACCGGGGAGCTGTTTTTT	CAWTRGWTDTGELFF
.	once	TRBV19	TRBJ2-7	TGTGCCAGTAGTATCGGGAGGGGGCCTTACGAGCAGTACTTC	CASSIGRGPYEQYF
TRBD2	.	TRBV11-2	TRBJ2-1	TGTGCCAGCAGCTCACTAGCGGGGGGAGTCTACAATGAGCAGTTCTTC	CASSSLAGGVYNEQFF
TRBD2	.	TRBV19	TRBJ2-3	TGTGCCAGTAGTATAGGGGGCGGGAGAGTTACGCAGTATTTT	CASSIGGGRVTQYF
TRBD2	.	TRBV27	TRBJ2-1	TGTGCCAGCAGTTTATATACGGGAGGGTACAATGAGCAGTTCTTC	CASSLYTGGYNEQFF
.	.	TRBV15	TRBJ2-2	TGTGCCACCAGCAGAGTCAGGGGCACCGGGGAGCTGTTTTTT	CATSRVRGTGELFF
.	.	TRBV5-4	TRBJ2-1	TGTGCCAGCAGCCTGTTTGGGGGAGCCTCCTACAATGAGCAGTTCTTC	CASSLFGGASYNEQFF
.	.	TRBV2	TRBJ2-7	TGTGCCAGAGTCGCGGGGCCCGCGGGCGAGCAGTACTTC	CARVAGPAGEQYF
.	.	TRBV9	TRBJ2-1	TGTGCCAGCAGCCAAGGGGTCCACTACAATGAGCAGTTCTTC	CASSQGVHYNEQFF
.	few	TRBV6-1	TRBJ1-5	TGTGCCAGCAGTGTAGCAGGGAATCAGCCCCAGCATTTT	CASSVAGNQPQHF
TRBD2	once	TRBV20-1	TRBJ2-3	TGCAGCGCGGGAGTTCCAGATACGCAGTATTTT	CSAGVPDTQYF
TRBD1	.	TRBV28	TRBJ1-2	TGTGCCAGCAGAACAGGGGCGGGTCGTGGCTACACCTTC	CASRTGAGRGYTF
.	.	TRBV7-9	TRBJ2-7	TGTGCCAGCAGCTTGGACGGGCGCTCCTACGAGCAGTACTTC	CASSLDGRSYEQYF
.	.	TRBV11-2	TRBJ1-1	TGTGCCAGCAGCTTAGATCCTCTGGGCGTAACTGAAGCTTTCTTT	CASSLDPLGVTEAFF
.	.	TRBV6-2/TRBV6-3	TRBJ2-1	TGTGCCAGCAGTTCTAGCATTGGTGAGCAGTTCTTC	CASSSSIGEQFF
.	.	TRBV15	TRBJ2-1	TGTGCCACCAGCAGAGATGGCACAGGGTACAATGAGCAGTTCTTC	CATSRDGTGYNEQFF
.	.	TRBV7-2	TRBJ2-7	TGTGCCAGCAGCCCGCAGGGCGGCTATGGCTACGAGCAGTACTTC	CASSPQGGYGYEQYF
.	.	TRBV6-5	TRBJ1-2	TGTGCCAGCAGTTCAGCTCCCAGGGCGTATGGCTACACCTTC	CASSSAPRAYGYTF
TRBD1	.	TRBV18	TRBJ1-6	TGTGCCAGCTCAACGAGACAGGGGGCTGGTTCACCCCTCCACTTT	CASSTRQGAGSPLHF
.	.	TRBV24-1	TRBJ2-1	TGTGCCACCAGTGTGGCGGGCCAATACAATGAGCAGTTCTTC	CATSVAGQYNEQFF
.	.	TRBV7-2	TRBJ1-2	TGTGCCAGCAGCTCCTCCGGGGCGACCTATGGCTACACCTTC	CASSSSGATYGYTF
.	.	TRBV28	TRBJ2-5	TGTGCCAGCAGTTCAGTGCGGGAGACCCAGTACTTC	CASSSVRETQYF
TRBD1	.	TRBV10-3	TRBJ2-7	TGTGCCATCAGCGGACAACAGGGGGCCTACGAGCAGTACTTC	CAISGQQGAYEQYF
TRBD2	.	TRBV4-1	TRBJ2-1	TGCGCCAGCAGCCAAGATCCCGTACTAGCGGGAGTGTCCCGTGGTGAGCAGTTCTTC	CASSQDPVLAGVSRGEQFF
TRBD1	.	TRBV19	TRBJ1-1	TGTGCCAGTAGTAGTGGACAGGGGGGAAACACTGAAGCTTTCTTT	CASSSGQGGNTEAFF
.	.	TRBV11-3	TRBJ2-3	TGTGCCAGCAGCCATGGACGCGACAACACAGATACGCAGTATTTT	CASSHGRDNTDTQYF
.	.	TRBV9	TRBJ2-7	TGTGCCAGCAGCGTAGCCCAGTCAGGGGAGCAGTACTTC	CASSVAQSGEQYF
TRBD1	.	TRBV7-9	TRBJ2-5	TGTGCCAGCAGCTTAAGAGGGGGCGTGGAGACCCAGTACTTC	CASSLRGGVETQYF
.	.	TRBV7-6	TRBJ2-2	TGTGCCAGCAGCTTAGACTTATTGACCGGGGAGCTGTTTTTT	CASSLDLLTGELFF